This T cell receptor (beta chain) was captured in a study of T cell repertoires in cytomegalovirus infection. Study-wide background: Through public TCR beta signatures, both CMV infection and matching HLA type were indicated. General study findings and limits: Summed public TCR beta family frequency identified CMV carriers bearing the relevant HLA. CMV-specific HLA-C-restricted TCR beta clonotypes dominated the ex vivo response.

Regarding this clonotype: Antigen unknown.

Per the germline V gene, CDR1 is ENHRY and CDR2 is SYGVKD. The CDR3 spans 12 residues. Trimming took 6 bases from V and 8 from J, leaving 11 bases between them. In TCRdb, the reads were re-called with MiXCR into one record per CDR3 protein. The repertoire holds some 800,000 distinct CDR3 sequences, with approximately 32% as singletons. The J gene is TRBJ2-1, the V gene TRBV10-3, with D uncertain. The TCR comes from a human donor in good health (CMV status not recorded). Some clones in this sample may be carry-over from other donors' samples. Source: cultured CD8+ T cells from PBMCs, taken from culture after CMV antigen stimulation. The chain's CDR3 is CAIRTRLDEQFF. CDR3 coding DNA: TGTGCCATCAGGACTCGGCTGGATGAGCAGTTCTTC.